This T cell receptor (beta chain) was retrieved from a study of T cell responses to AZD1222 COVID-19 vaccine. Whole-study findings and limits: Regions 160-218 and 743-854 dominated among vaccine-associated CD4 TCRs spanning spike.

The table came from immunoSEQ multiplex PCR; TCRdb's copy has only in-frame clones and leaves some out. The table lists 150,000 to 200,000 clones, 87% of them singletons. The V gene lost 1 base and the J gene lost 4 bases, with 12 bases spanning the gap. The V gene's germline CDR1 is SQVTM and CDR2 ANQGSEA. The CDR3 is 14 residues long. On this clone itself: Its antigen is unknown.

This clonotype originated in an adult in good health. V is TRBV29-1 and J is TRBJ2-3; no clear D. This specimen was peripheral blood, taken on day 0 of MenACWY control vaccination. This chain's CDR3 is CSVEGGKGSDTQYF. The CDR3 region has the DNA TGCAGCGTTGAAGGTGGTAAAGGGTCAGATACGCAGTATTTT.